This TCR beta chain appears in the sequencing data of a study of response to subunit inactivated influenza vaccine. Study-wide findings and caveats: After each seasonal influenza vaccination, few new T cells are recruited, the authors suggested.

V gave up 5 bases and J gave up 4 bases; unmatched junction bases: 12. Germline V lookup: CDR1 SGHAT, CDR2 FQNNGV. This CDR3 is 18 amino acids long. TCRdb processed the RT-PCR reads anew with MiXCR; each CDR3 protein has one entry. Among just under 550,000 distinct CDR3 sequences listed, roughly 25% were seen once. This clonotype was picked up a small number of times. What it binds is not known. These data are also associated with another study on T cells expressing NK-cell markers. That work contributes: In generating TCR beta cDNA, 5'RACE template switching with UMIs was used. Similarly, these clonotypes led the CD3+CD56-NKG2C+ fraction as well in a few donors. Evidence did not settle whether expanded NKG2C+ T cell clones targeted HCMV.

The source of this sequence is a man aged 50-60 years who received an inactivated influenza vaccine. The material was CD4+ T cells sorted from PBMCs, obtained roughly 12 days after vaccination. The genes are TRBV11-2 and TRBJ2-1, with 12 bases matching TRBD2. In DNA form, the CDR3 reads TGTGCCAGCAGCCGGCGACTAGCGGGGGACCCCTATTACAATGAGCAGTTCTTC. Its protein product is CASSRRLAGDPYYNEQFF.